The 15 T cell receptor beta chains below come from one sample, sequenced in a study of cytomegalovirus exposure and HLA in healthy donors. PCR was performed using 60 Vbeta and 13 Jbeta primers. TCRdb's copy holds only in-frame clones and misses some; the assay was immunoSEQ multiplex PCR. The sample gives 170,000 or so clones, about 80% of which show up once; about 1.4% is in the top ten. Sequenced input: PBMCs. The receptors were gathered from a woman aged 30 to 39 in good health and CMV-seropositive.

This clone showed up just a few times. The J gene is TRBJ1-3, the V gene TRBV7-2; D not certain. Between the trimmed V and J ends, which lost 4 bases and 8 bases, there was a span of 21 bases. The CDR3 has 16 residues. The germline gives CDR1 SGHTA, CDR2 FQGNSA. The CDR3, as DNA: TGTGCCAGCAGCTACGACCCAGAACCCCACGGGGACACCATATATTTT. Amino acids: CASSYDPEPHGDTIYF.

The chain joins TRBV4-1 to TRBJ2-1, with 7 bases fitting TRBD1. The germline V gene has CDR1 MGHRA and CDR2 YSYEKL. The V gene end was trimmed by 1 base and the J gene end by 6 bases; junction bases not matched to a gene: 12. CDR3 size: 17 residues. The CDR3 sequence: CASSQVNLVDRSNEQFF. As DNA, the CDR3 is TGCGCCAGCAGCCAAGTTAATCTTGTGGACAGGAGCAATGAGCAGTTCTTC.

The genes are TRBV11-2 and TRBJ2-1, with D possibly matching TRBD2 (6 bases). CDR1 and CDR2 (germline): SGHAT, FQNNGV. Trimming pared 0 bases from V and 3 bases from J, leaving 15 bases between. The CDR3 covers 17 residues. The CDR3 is CASSLDPDYEYYNEQFF. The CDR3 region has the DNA TGTGCCAGCAGCTTAGACCCGGACTACGAGTACTACAATGAGCAGTTCTTC.

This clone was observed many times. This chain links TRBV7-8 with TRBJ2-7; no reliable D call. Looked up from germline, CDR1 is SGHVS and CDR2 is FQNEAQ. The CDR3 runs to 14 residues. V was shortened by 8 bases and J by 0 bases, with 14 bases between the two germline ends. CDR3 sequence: CASLPRAVSYEQYF. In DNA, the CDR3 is TGTGCCAGCTTGCCCCGAGCTGTCTCCTACGAGCAGTACTTC.

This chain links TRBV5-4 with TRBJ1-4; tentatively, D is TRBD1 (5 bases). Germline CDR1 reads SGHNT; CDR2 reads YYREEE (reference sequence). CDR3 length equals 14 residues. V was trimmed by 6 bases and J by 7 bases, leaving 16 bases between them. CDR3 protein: CASKSGGTGEKLFF. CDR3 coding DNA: TGTGCCAGCAAATCCGGAGGGACCGGTGAAAAACTGTTTTTT. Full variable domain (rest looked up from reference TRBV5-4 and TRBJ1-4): ETGVTQSPTHLIKTRGQQVTLRCSSQSGHNTVSWYQQALGQGPQFIFQYYREEENGRGNFPPRFSGLQFPNYSSELNVNALELDDSALYLCASKSGGTGEKLFFGSGTQLSVL.

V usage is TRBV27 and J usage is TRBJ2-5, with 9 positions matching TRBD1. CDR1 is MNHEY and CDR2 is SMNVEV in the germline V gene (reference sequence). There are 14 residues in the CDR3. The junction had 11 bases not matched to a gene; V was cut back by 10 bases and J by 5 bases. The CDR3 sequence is CATKPGQGRETQYF. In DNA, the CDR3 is TGTGCCACCAAACCGGGACAGGGAAGGGAGACCCAGTACTTC.

The CDR3 loop reads CAWSGGRGSETQYF. In DNA, the CDR3 is TGTGCCTGGAGTGGGGGGCGCGGCAGTGAGACCCAGTACTTC. This sequence joins TRBV30 and TRBJ2-5, with D possibly being TRBD1 (6 bases). Trimming took 1 base from V and 5 from J, leaving 14 bases between them. CDR3 length equals 14 residues. The germline gives CDR1 GTSNPN, CDR2 SVGIG (reference sequence).

The CDR3 sequence is CASSTTGAAGNTIYF. CDR3 in DNA: TGTGCCAGCAGCACGACAGGAGCGGCTGGAAACACCATATATTTT. The chain is built from TRBV7-2 and TRBJ1-3, with D perhaps matching TRBD1 (6 bases). The CDR3 consists of 15 residues. In germline, CDR1 is SGHTA, CDR2 FQGNSA. V lost 5 bases and J 2 bases, leaving 13 bases between the germline ends.

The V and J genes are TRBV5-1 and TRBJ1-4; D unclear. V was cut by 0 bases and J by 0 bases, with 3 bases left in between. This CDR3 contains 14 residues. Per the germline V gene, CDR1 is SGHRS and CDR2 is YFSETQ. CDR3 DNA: TGCGCCAGCAGCTTGGACTCAACTAATGAAAAACTGTTTTTT. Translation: CASSLDSTNEKLFF.

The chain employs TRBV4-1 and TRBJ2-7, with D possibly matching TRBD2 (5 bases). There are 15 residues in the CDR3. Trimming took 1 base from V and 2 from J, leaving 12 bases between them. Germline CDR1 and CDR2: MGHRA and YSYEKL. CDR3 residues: CASSQAGGLTYEQYF. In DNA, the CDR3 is TGCGCCAGCAGCCAAGCCGGCGGGTTAACCTACGAGCAGTACTTC.

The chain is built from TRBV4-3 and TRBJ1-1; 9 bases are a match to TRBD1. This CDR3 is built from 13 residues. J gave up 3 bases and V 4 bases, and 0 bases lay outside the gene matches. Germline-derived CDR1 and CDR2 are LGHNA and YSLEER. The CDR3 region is CASSRTGDTEAFF. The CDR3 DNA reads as TGCGCCAGCAGCCGGACAGGGGACACTGAAGCTTTCTTT.

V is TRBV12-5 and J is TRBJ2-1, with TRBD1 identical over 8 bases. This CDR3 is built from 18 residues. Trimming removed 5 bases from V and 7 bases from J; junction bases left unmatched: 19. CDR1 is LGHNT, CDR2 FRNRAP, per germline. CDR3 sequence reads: CASGETGTGLLIKNEQFF. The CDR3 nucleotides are TGTGCTAGTGGTGAAACCGGGACAGGACTGTTAATAAAGAATGAGCAGTTCTTC.

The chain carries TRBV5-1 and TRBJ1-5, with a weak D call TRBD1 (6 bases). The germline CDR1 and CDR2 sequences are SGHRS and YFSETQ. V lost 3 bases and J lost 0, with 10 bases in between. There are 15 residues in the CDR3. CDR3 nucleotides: TGCGCCAGCAGCTACGGACAGCATAGCAATCAGCCCCAGCATTTT. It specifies CASSYGQHSNQPQHF.

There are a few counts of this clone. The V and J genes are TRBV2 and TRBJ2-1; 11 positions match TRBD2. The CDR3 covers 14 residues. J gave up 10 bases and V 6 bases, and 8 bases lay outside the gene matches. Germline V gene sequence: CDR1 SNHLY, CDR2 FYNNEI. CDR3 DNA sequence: TGTGCCAGCAGAGTGGGGCCTAGCGGGAGGGAGCAGTTCTTC. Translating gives CASRVGPSGREQFF.

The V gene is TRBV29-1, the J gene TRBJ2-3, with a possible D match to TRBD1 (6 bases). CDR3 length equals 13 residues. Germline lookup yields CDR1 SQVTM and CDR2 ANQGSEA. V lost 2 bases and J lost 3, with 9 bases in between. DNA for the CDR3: TGCAGCGTTGAAAGGCAGGGGACAGATACGCAGTATTTT. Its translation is CSVERQGTDTQYF.